A single sample gave rise to the 13 T cell receptor beta chains below, sequenced in a study of cytomegalovirus exposure and HLA in healthy donors. Vbeta (60) and Jbeta (13) primers were used in the PCR. Clones were read by immunoSEQ multiplex PCR, and TCRdb kept only the in-frame ones, dropping some. The sample lists about 130,000 clones, around 75% occurring once. Sequences were obtained from PBMCs. The receptors were gathered from a man in his forties in good health and CMV-seronegative.

The V call is TRBV7-3, the J call TRBJ1-2; D might be TRBD1 (5 bases). V dropped 5 bases and J dropped 7 bases, with 17 bases sitting between them. The CDR3 is 14 residues long. Germline V gives CDR1 SGHTA, CDR2 FQGTGA. The CDR3 nucleotides are TGTGCCAGCAGCCCGGGGGACGGTTCTTTTGGCTACACCTTC. It codes for CASSPGDGSFGYTF.

This rearrangement joins TRBV5-1 to TRBJ2-2; tentative D call: TRBD1 (6 bases). The length of the CDR3 is 15 residues. The V gene lost 8 bases and the J gene lost 0 bases, with 14 bases spanning the gap. From germline, CDR1 is SGHRS and CDR2 YFSETQ. The CDR3 region is CASRRQASNTGELFF. The CDR3 DNA sequence: TGCGCCAGTAGAAGACAGGCGTCGAACACCGGGGAGCTGTTTTTT.

The chain recombines TRBV7-2 with TRBJ2-7; TRBD1 aligns across 8 bases. The CDR3 loop spans 13 amino acids. CDR1 SGHTA and CDR2 FQGNSA come from the germline V gene. Germline trimming cut 5 bases from V and 9 bases from J; bases unmatched to any gene: 9. CDR3 sequence: CASSGGQDLGQYF. The CDR3 DNA sequence: TGTGCCAGCAGCGGGGGACAGGACCTAGGGCAGTACTTC.

The chain combines TRBV2 with TRBJ1-1; the D gene is possibly TRBD1 (6 bases). The germline V gene encodes CDR1 SNHLY and CDR2 FYNNEI. V lost 7 bases to trimming and J lost 1 base, with 10 bases between them. This CDR3 is 13 amino acids long. The chain's CDR3 is CASNPQGNTEAFF. In nucleotides, the CDR3 is TGTGCCAGCAACCCACAGGGGAACACTGAAGCTTTCTTT.

This chain links TRBV11-2 with TRBJ2-1; 12 bases map to TRBD2. There are 19 residues in the CDR3. With 1 base clipped from V and 0 bases from J, the junction kept 7 bases outside the gene matches. Germline assignment: CDR1 SGHAT and CDR2 FQNNGV. The CDR3 is CASSLGSGLAGSSYNEQFF. For the CDR3, the DNA is TGTGCCAGCAGCTTAGGGTCCGGACTAGCGGGGAGCTCCTACAATGAGCAGTTCTTC.

In its sample, this clone was seen a few times. The chain carries TRBV19 and TRBJ1-5; D is unresolved. Germline V gene data show CDR1 as LNHDA and CDR2 as SQIVND (reference sequence). This CDR3 comprises 13 residues. CDR3 DNA: TGTCCTAGTGGGTCCAAAAAGGATCAGCCCCAGCATTTT. Its translation: CPSGSKKDQPQHF.

This clone has just one count. This chain connects TRBV7-9 to TRBJ1-1, with 9 positions matching TRBD1. After removal of 5 bases from V and 11 bases from J, the junction contained 9 bases not matched to a gene. CDR3 length: 13 amino acids. The germline V gene has CDR1 SEHNR and CDR2 FQNEAQ (reference sequence). The CDR3 DNA reads as TGTGCCAGCAGCCCAGGACAGGGGTATCGGGCTTTCTTT. Amino acid sequence: CASSPGQGYRAFF.

The chain carries TRBV27 and TRBJ2-5, with a weak D call TRBD2 (5 bases). From germline, CDR1 is MNHEY and CDR2 SMNVEV (reference sequence). The CDR3 contains 13 residues. V lost 6 bases to trimming and J lost 7 bases, with 15 bases between them. As DNA, the CDR3 is TGTGCCAGCAGCTTCGACTACCCACGGACCCAGTACTTC. As protein: CASSFDYPRTQYF.

The chain links TRBV6-5 to TRBJ2-3, with TRBD2 matching over 12 bases. With V trimmed by 6 bases and J by 6 bases, 7 bases remained unmatched. The germline V gene encodes CDR1 MNHEY and CDR2 SVGAGI. The CDR3 has 15 residues. The CDR3 loop reads CASSRTSGNPDTQYF. The CDR3 DNA reads as TGTGCCAGCAGCCGGACTAGCGGGAATCCGGATACGCAGTATTTT.

The sample holds a few counts of this clone. This rearrangement joins TRBV7-2 to TRBJ2-5; 7 bases line up with TRBD2. The CDR3 has 16 residues. With 1 base clipped from V and 5 bases from J, the junction kept 10 bases outside the gene matches. The V gene's germline CDR1 is SGHTA and CDR2 FQGNSA. CDR3 loop: CASSLVSGREGETQYF. As DNA, the CDR3 is TGTGCCAGCAGCTTAGTTTCGGGGAGGGAGGGGGAGACCCAGTACTTC.

The gene calls are TRBV5-1 and TRBJ2-7; D is ambiguous. The CDR3 length is 14 residues. Germline CDR1 SGHRS, CDR2 YFSETQ. The ends were cut back, 4 bases at V and 2 bases at J, with 13 bases in the middle. CDR3 region: CASSAAPETYEQYF. The CDR3, as DNA: TGCGCCAGCAGCGCGGCGCCAGAAACCTACGAGCAGTACTTC. The full variable domain, completed using reference TRBV5-1 and TRBJ2-7, is KAGVTQTPRYLIKTRGQQVTLSCSPISGHRSVSWYQQTPGQGLQFLFEYFSETQRNKGNFPGRFSGRQFSNSRSEMNVSTLELGDSALYLCASSAAPETYEQYFGPGTRLTVT.

The chain links TRBV5-1 to TRBJ2-5; TRBD2 matches 12 bases. Germline V gene sequence: CDR1 SGHRS, CDR2 YFSETQ. Trimming took 7 bases from V and 4 from J; bases not matched to a gene: 5. CDR3 length: 14 amino acids. CDR3 in DNA: TGCGCCAGCGGCCTAGCGGGAGGGGGAGAGACCCAGTACTTC. It translates to CASGLAGGGETQYF.

This clone was counted only a few times. The V and J genes are TRBV6-1 and TRBJ2-7, with D perhaps TRBD1 (5 bases). The V gene lost 6 bases and the J gene lost 3 bases, with 6 bases spanning the gap. The length of the CDR3 is 11 residues. Germline CDR1 MNHNS, CDR2 SASEGT. Written as DNA, the CDR3 is TGTGCCAGCAGGGGGCTCTACGAGCAGTACTTC. Translation: CASRGLYEQYF.